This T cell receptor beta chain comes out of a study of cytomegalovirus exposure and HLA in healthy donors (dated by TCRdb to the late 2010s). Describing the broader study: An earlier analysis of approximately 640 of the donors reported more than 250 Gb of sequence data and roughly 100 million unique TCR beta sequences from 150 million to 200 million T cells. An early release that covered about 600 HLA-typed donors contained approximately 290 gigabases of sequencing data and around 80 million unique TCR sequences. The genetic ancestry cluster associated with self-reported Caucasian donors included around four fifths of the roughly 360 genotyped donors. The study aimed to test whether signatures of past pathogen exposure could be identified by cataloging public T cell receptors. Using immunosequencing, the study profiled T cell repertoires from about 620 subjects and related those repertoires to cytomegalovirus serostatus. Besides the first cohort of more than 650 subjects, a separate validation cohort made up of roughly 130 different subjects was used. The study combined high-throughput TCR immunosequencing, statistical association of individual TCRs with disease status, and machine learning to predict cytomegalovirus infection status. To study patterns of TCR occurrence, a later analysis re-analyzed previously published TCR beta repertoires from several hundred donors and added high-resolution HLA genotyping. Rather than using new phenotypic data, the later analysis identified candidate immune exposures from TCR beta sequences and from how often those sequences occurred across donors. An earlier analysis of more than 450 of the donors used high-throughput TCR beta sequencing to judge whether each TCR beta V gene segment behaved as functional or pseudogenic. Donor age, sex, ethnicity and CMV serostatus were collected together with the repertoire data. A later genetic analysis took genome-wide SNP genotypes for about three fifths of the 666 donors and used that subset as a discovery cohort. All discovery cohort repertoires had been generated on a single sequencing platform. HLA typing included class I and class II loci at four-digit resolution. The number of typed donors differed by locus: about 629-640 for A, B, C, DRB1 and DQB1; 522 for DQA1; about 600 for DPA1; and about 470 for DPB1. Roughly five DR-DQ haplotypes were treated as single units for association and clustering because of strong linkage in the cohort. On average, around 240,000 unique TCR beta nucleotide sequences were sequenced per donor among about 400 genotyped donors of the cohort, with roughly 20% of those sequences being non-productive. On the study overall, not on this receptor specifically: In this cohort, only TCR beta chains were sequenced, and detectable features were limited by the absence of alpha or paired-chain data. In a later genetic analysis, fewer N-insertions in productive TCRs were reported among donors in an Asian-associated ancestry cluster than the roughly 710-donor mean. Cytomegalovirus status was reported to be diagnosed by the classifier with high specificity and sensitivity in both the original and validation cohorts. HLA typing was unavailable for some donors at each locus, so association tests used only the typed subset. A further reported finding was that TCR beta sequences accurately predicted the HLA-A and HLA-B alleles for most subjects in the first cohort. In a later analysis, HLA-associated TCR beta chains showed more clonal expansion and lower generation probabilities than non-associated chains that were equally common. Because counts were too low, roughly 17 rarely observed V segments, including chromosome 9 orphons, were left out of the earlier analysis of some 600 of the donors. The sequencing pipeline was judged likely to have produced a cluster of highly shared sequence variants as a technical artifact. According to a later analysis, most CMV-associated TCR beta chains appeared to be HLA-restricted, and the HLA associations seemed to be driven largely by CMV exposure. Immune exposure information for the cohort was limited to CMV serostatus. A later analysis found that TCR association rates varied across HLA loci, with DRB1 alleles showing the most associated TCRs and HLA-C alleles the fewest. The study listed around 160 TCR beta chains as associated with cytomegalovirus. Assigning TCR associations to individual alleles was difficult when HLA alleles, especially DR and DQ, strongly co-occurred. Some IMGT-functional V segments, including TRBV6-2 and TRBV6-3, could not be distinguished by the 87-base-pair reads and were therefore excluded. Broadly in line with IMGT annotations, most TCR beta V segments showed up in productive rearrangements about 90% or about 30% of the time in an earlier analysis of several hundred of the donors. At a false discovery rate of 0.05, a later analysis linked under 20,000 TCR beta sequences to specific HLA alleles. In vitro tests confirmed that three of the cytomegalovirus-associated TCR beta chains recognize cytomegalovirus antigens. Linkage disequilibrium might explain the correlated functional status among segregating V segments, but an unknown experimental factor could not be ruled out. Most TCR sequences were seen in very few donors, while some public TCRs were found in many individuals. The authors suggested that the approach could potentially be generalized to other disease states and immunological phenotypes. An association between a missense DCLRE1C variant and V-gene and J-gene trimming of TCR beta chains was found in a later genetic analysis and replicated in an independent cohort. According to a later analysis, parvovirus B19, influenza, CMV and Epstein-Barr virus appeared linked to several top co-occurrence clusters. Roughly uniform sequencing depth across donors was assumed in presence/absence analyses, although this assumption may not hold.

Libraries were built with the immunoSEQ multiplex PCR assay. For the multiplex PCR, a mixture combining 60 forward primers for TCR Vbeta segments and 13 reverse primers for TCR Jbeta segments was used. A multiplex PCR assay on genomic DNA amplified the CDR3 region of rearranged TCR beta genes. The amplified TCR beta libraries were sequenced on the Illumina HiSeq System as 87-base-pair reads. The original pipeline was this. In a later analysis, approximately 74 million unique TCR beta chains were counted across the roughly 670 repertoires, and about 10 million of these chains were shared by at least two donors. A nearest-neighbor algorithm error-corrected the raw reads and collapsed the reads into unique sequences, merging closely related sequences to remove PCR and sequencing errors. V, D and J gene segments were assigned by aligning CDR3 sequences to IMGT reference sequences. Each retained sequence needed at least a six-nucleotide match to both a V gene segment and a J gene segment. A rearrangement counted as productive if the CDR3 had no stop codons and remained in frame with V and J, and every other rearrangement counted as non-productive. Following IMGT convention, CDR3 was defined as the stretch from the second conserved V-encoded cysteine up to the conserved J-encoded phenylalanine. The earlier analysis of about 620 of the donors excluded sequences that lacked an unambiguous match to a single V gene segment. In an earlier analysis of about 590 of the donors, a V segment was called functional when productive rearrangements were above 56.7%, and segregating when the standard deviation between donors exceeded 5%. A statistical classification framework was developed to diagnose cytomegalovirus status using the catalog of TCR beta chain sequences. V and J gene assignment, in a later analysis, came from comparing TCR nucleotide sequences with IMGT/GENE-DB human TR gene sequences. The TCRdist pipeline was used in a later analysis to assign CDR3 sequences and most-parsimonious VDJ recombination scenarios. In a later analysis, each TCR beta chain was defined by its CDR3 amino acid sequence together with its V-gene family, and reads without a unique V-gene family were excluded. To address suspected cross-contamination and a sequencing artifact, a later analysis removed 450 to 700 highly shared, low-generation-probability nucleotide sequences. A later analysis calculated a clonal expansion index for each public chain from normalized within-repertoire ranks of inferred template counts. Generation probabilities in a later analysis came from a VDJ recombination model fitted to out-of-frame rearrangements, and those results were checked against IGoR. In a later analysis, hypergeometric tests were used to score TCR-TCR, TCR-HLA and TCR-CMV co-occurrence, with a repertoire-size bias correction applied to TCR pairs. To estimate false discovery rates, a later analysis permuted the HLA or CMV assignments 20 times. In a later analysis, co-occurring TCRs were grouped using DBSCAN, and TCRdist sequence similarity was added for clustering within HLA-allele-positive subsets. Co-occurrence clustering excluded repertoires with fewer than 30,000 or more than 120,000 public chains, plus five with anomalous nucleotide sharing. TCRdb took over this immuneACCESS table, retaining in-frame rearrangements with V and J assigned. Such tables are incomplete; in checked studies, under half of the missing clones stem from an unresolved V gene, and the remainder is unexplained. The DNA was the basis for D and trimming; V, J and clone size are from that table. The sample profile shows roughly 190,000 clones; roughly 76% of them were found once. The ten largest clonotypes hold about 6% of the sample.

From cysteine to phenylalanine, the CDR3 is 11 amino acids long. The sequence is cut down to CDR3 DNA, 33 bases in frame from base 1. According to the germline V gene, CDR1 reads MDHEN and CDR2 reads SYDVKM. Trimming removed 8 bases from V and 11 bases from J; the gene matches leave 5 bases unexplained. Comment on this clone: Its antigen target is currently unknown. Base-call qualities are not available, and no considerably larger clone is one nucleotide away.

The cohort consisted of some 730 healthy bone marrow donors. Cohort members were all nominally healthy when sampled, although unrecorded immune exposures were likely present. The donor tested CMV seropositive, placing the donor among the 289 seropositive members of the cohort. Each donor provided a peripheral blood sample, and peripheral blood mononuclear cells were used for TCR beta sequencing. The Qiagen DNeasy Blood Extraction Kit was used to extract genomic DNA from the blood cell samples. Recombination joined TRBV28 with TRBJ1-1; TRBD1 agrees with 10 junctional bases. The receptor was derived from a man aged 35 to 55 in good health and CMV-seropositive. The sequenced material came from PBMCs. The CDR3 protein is CASRTGGMAFF. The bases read TGTGCCAGCCGGACAGGGGGTATGGCTTTCTTT.